The next 27 T cell receptor beta chains were all read from a single sample in a study of cytomegalovirus exposure and HLA in healthy donors. Both 60 Vbeta primers and 13 Jbeta primers went into the PCR. Here immunoSEQ multiplex PCR was the method, and the copy in TCRdb shows in-frame clones only, minus some. This sample has some 140,000 clones, with 80% found just once. Sequenced: PBMCs. These receptors originate from a young man in good health and CMV-seronegative.

This clone was recorded a few times. J is TRBJ1-1 and V is TRBV2, with D tentatively TRBD1 (5 bases). The CDR3 spans 14 residues. Germline-derived CDR1 and CDR2 are SNHLY and FYNNEI. Trimming cost V 6 bases and J 4 bases, with 15 bases left between them. As DNA, the CDR3 is TGTGCCAGCAGGCGGGGTAGGGGCGGCACTGAAGCTTTCTTT. Amino acid sequence: CASRRGRGGTEAFF.

This rearrangement joins TRBV28 to TRBJ1-4, with 7 bases matching TRBD1. V trimming: 6 bases; J trimming: 4 bases; junction bases outside the gene matches: 5. CDR3 size: 14 residues. Germline CDR1 and CDR2: MDHEN and SYDVKM. CDR3 protein: CASRPGQLNEKLFF. DNA of the CDR3: TGTGCCAGCAGGCCGGGACAGCTTAATGAAAAACTGTTTTTT.

The chain has TRBV28 and TRBJ1-2, with D possibly matching TRBD1 (6 bases). The V and J ends lost 10 bases and 1 base respectively, with 10 bases between them. This CDR3 spans 12 amino acids. Germline CDR1 MDHEN, CDR2 SYDVKM. This CDR3 reads CANKDSNYGYTF. CDR3 nucleotides: TGTGCCAACAAGGACAGTAACTATGGCTACACCTTC.

This chain uses TRBV6-5 with TRBJ2-2, with a weak D call TRBD1 (6 bases). V was pared by 4 bases and J by 2 bases, with 11 bases between. CDR3 length equals 15 residues. CDR1 is MNHEY and CDR2 is SVGAGI in the germline V gene. CDR3 residues: CASSFRTDNTGELFF. Here the CDR3 DNA reads TGTGCCAGCAGTTTTAGGACAGATAACACCGGGGAGCTGTTTTTT.

CDR3 in DNA: TGTGCCAGCAGTCGGCAGGGGGCATCCTACGAGCAGTACTTC. Amino acid sequence: CASSRQGASYEQYF. The J gene is TRBJ2-7, the V gene TRBV2; TRBD1 matches 8 bases. Germline lookup yields CDR1 SNHLY and CDR2 FYNNEI. This CDR3 is built from 14 residues. V lost 5 bases, J lost 1 base, and 4 bases stayed unmatched.

This chain joins TRBV7-9 and TRBJ2-5, with a weak D call TRBD2 (5 bases). The CDR3 sequence is 11 residues long. V lost 10 bases to trimming and J lost 5 bases, with 11 bases between them. The germline V gene encodes CDR1 SEHNR and CDR2 FQNEAQ (reference sequence). CDR3 coding DNA: TGTGCCACCCCGACGGGGGAGACCCAGTACTTC. Translation gives CATPTGETQYF.

The chain employs TRBV7-2 and TRBJ2-7; TRBD1 matches 12 bases. Germline V lookup: CDR1 SGHTA, CDR2 FQGNSA. This CDR3 comprises 14 residues. Trimming removed 5 bases from V and 6 bases from J; junction bases left unmatched: 5. DNA for the CDR3: TGTGCCAGCAGCCTCGGGACAGGGGGCCTCGAGCAGTACTTC. Encoded protein: CASSLGTGGLEQYF. Supplemented by reference TRBV7-2 and TRBJ2-7, the full variable domain reads GAGVSQSPSNKVTEKGKDVELRCDPISGHTALYWYRQSLGQGLEFLIYFQGNSAPDKSGLPSDRFSAERTGGSVSTLTIQRTQQEDSAVYLCASSLGTGGLEQYFGPGTRLTVT.

This clone was recorded a few times. The chain recombines TRBV15 with TRBJ1-5; D not resolved. V gave up 4 bases and J gave up 2 bases, with 15 bases separating them. This CDR3 contains 16 residues. Per germline, CDR1 LNHNV and CDR2 YYDKDF (reference sequence). This CDR3 reads CATSTHLGGGNQPQHF. In nucleotides, the CDR3 is TGTGCCACCAGCACACACCTTGGCGGGGGCAATCAGCCCCAGCATTTT.

The genes are TRBV12-5 and TRBJ1-5; tentative D call: TRBD1 (6 bases). V was cut by 0 bases and J by 0 bases, with 9 bases left in between. Germline assignment: CDR1 LGHNT and CDR2 FRNRAP. This CDR3 has 16 amino acids. CDR3 sequence: CASGLVRGNSNQPQHF. The CDR3 nucleotides are TGTGCTAGTGGTTTGGTGAGGGGGAATAGCAATCAGCCCCAGCATTTT.

This clone appeared once. The CDR3 DNA sequence: TGTGCCAGCAGGCGGGAACTAGCGGTCACAGATACGCAGTATTTT. This translates into CASRRELAVTDTQYF. This rearrangement joins TRBV5-4 to TRBJ2-3, with 8 bases lining up with TRBD2. There are 15 residues in the CDR3. Germline loops: CDR1 SGHNT, CDR2 YYREEE (reference sequence). V lost 5 bases to trimming and J lost 2 bases; unmatched junction nucleotides: 7.

The chain is built from TRBV5-8 and TRBJ2-5; D perhaps matches TRBD2 (5 bases). Trimming removed 6 bases at V and 5 bases at J, with 26 bases between. CDR1 is SGHTS and CDR2 is YDEGEE in the germline V gene. This CDR3 comprises 17 residues. In nucleotides, the CDR3 is TGTGCCAGCATCAACTGGGAGAAAGGCCCCTCGGAGGAGACCCAGTACTTC. As protein: CASINWEKGPSEETQYF.

This chain connects TRBV28 to TRBJ1-1; the D gene is possibly TRBD1 (5 bases). V was trimmed by 6 bases and J by 5 bases, leaving 13 bases between them. The CDR3 is 13 residues long. Per germline, CDR1 MDHEN and CDR2 SYDVKM. The CDR3 is CASRKSGGTEAFF. The CDR3 coding sequence is TGTGCCAGCAGAAAATCCGGGGGGACTGAAGCTTTCTTT. Combining the CDR3 with reference TRBV28 and TRBJ1-1 gives the whole variable domain DVKVTQSSRYLVKRTGEKVFLECVQDMDHENMFWYRQDPGLGLRLIYFSYDVKMKEKGDIPEGYSVSREKKERFSLILESASTNQTSMYLCASRKSGGTEAFFGQGTRLTVV.

V gene TRBV6-5 combines with J gene TRBJ1-4; 8 positions agree with TRBD1. Germline loops: CDR1 MNHEY, CDR2 SVGAGI. The trim removed 7 bases at V and 7 bases at J, leaving 5 bases unmatched. The CDR3 sequence is 13 residues long. CDR3: CASTSGGGEKLFF. CDR3 DNA: TGTGCCAGCACCTCAGGGGGCGGTGAAAAACTGTTTTTT.

The V call is TRBV7-2, the J call TRBJ2-1, with 8 bases lining up with TRBD1. This CDR3 is built from 15 residues. V shed 4 bases, J shed 0 bases, and the junction held 2 bases outside the gene matches. Germline V CDR1 and CDR2: SGHTA, FQGNSA. CDR3 loop: CASSSDRGSYNEQFF. The CDR3 nucleotides read TGTGCCAGCAGCTCAGACAGGGGCTCCTACAATGAGCAGTTCTTC.

V is TRBV6-1 and J is TRBJ2-7; 8 bases line up with TRBD1. Unmatched junction bases numbered 5, after V lost 5 bases and J lost 5 bases. Germline-derived CDR1 and CDR2 are MNHNS and SASEGT. The CDR3 contains 13 residues. CDR3 amino acids: CASSQTGAHEQYF. CDR3 bases: TGTGCCAGCAGTCAGACAGGGGCCCACGAGCAGTACTTC.

In this sample, this clone turned up a few times. This chain uses TRBV13 with TRBJ1-1, with TRBD1 as a possible D gene (5 bases). The CDR3 spans 15 residues. Germline-derived CDR1 and CDR2 are PRHDT and FYEKMQ (reference sequence). Trimming stripped 4 bases from V and 0 bases from J, with 12 bases between. In nucleotides, the CDR3 is TGTGCCAGCAGCTCTTCGGGACTCATGAACACTGAAGCTTTCTTT. Translation gives CASSSSGLMNTEAFF.

This clone was detected only a few times. The rearrangement links TRBV2 to TRBJ2-7; 7 positions match TRBD1. Germline values: CDR1 SNHLY, CDR2 FYNNEI. The CDR3 contains 14 residues. With V trimmed by 6 bases and J by 5 bases, 10 bases remained unmatched. In DNA form, the CDR3 reads TGTGCCAGCAGAAGGAGAGAGGGGGCGAACGAGCAGTACTTC. Its translation: CASRRREGANEQYF.

The V gene is TRBV28, the J gene TRBJ2-1, with TRBD2 matching 9 bases. CDR1 is MDHEN, CDR2 SYDVKM, per germline. The CDR3 consists of 14 residues. The V segment lost 11 bases and the J segment 1 base; nucleotides outside the gene matches: 6. CDR3 residues: CAGSAGGSYNEQFF. CDR3 DNA: TGTGCCGGCTCGGCGGGAGGGTCCTACAATGAGCAGTTCTTC. The entire variable domain, with the rest obtained from reference TRBV28 and TRBJ2-1, is as follows: DVKVTQSSRYLVKRTGEKVFLECVQDMDHENMFWYRQDPGLGLRLIYFSYDVKMKEKGDIPEGYSVSREKKERFSLILESASTNQTSMYLCAGSAGGSYNEQFFGPGTRLTVL.

The gene calls are TRBV7-9 and TRBJ1-2; TRBD1 agrees at 8 bases. After removal of 7 bases from V and 4 bases from J, the junction contained 5 bases not matched to a gene. This CDR3 spans 13 amino acids. The germline CDR1 and CDR2 sequences are SEHNR and FQNEAQ (reference sequence). The CDR3 DNA is TGTGCCAGCAACGAAGGGACAGGCTATGGCTACACCTTC. Amino acid sequence: CASNEGTGYGYTF.

The chain joins TRBV25-1 to TRBJ2-5; 7 bases map to TRBD1. The CDR3 extends over 15 amino acids. The ends lost 3 bases at V and 2 bases at J; junction bases unmatched: 6. Per the germline V gene, CDR1 is MGHDK and CDR2 is SYGVNS. The CDR3 loop reads CASSDPGTAQETQYF. The CDR3 region has the DNA TGTGCCAGCAGTGACCCCGGGACAGCGCAAGAGACCCAGTACTTC.

The V and J genes are TRBV19 and TRBJ1-2; TRBD1 agrees at 7 bases. Germline V gene sequence: CDR1 LNHDA, CDR2 SQIVND (reference sequence). V lost 10 bases, J lost 8 bases, and 4 bases stayed unmatched. The CDR3 is made up of 10 amino acids. The CDR3 DNA reads as TGTGCCACCAAGACAGGGGGCTACACCTTC. Translation: CATKTGGYTF.

CDR3 DNA: TGTGCCAGCAGTCCGCGCCGGTCTGGGGCCAACGTCCTGACTTTC. Translation: CASSPRRSGANVLTF. The chain employs TRBV11-2 and TRBJ2-6; D is unclear. Trimming pared 6 bases from V and 1 base from J, leaving 10 bases between. This CDR3 is built from 15 residues. Germline loops: CDR1 SGHAT, CDR2 FQNNGV.

This clone was detected only once. This sequence joins TRBV7-2 and TRBJ1-2; a weak D match, TRBD1 (5 bases). Per the germline V gene, CDR1 is SGHTA and CDR2 is FQGNSA. Trimming shortened V by 6 bases and J by 1 base, and 9 bases separated the two germline ends. The CDR3 spans 13 residues. The CDR3 reads CASSPTVNYGYTF. The DNA of the CDR3 is TGTGCCAGCAGTCCGACAGTTAACTATGGCTACACCTTC.

The CDR3 loop is CASSHGLAGGTDTQYF. In nucleotides, the CDR3 is TGTGCCAGCAGCCATGGACTAGCGGGCGGCACAGATACGCAGTATTTT. The rearrangement links TRBV7-2 to TRBJ2-3, with TRBD2 identical over 11 bases. Germline V gene data show CDR1 as SGHTA and CDR2 as FQGNSA. The junction had 5 bases not matched to a gene; V was cut back by 5 bases and J by 1 base. The CDR3 totals 16 residues.

The chain has TRBV28 and TRBJ1-2; a weak D match, TRBD1 (6 bases). Germline V gives CDR1 MDHEN, CDR2 SYDVKM. The CDR3 is made up of 14 amino acids. The ends were cut back, 3 bases at V and 8 bases at J, with 16 bases in the middle. CDR3 in amino acids: CASSFLGQRRGYTF. CDR3 nucleotides: TGTGCCAGCAGTTTTTTAGGACAGAGGCGAGGCTACACCTTC.

This chain uses TRBV5-1 with TRBJ1-2; 8 nucleotides line up with TRBD1. The CDR3 loop spans 14 amino acids. Germline V lookup: CDR1 SGHRS, CDR2 YFSETQ. V shed 1 base, J shed 8 bases, and the junction held 7 bases outside the gene matches. DNA of the CDR3: TGCGCCAGCAGCTTGATGGACAGGGTCGAGGGCTACACCTTC. Protein: CASSLMDRVEGYTF.

The CDR3 nucleotides are TGCGCCAGCAGCCAAGATTACAGCACGAATGAAAAACTGTTTTTT. Residues: CASSQDYSTNEKLFF. J is TRBJ1-4 and V is TRBV4-1, with D uncertain. The CDR3 consists of 15 residues. Germline lookup yields CDR1 MGHRA and CDR2 YSYEKL. V dropped 0 bases and J dropped 5 bases, with 10 bases sitting between them.